This T cell receptor (beta chain) was obtained from a study of blood T cell repertoires in COVID-19. Overall study: From T cells, B-cell-depleted T cells, or PBMCs came the material, which was cDNA or gDNA.

The germline CDR1 and CDR2 sequences are LNHDA and SQIVND (reference sequence). Trimming took 4 bases from V and 0 from J, leaving 19 bases between them. This CDR3 region has 18 residues. Produced via immunoSEQ multiplex PCR; TCRdb's table is partial and in-frame only. The sample includes under 300,000 clones, 88% of them seen just once. Sequencing input: peripheral blood. The gene calls are TRBV19 and TRBJ1-5, with TRBD1 as a possible D gene (5 bases). The clonotype comes from a woman in her forties who had recovered from COVID-19. CDR3 sequence: CASSTPRRGELSNQPQHF. In DNA form, the CDR3 reads TGTGCCAGTAGTACCCCCCGGCGGGGGGAGCTTAGCAATCAGCCCCAGCATTTT.